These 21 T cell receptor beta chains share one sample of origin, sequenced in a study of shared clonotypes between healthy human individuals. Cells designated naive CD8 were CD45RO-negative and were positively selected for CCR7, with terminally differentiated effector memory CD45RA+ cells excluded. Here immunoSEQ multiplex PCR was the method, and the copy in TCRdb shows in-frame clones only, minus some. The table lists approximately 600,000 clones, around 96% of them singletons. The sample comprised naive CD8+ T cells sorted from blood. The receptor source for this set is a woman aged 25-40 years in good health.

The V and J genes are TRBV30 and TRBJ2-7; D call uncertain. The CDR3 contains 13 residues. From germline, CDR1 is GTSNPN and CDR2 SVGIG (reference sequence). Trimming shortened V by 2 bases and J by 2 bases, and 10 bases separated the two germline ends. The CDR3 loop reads CAWSLGTTYEQYF. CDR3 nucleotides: TGTGCCTGGAGTCTGGGCACCACCTACGAGCAGTACTTC.

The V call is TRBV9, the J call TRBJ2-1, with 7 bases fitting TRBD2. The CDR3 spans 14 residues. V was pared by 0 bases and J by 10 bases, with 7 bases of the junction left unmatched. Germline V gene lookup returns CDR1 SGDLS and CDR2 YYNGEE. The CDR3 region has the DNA TGTGCCAGCAGCGTAGCGGGAGGCGGTGGGGAGCAGTTCTTC. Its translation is CASSVAGGGGEQFF.

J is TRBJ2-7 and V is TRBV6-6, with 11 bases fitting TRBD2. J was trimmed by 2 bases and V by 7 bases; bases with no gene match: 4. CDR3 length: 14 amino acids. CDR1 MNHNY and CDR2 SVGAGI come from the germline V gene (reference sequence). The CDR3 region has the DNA TGTGCCAGCACCCTAGCGGGAGGTACCTACGAGCAGTACTTC. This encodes CASTLAGGTYEQYF.

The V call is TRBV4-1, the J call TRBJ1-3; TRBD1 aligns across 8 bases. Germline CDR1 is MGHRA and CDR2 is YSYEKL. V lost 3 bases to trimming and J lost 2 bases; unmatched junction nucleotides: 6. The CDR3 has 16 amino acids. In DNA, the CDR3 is TGCGCCAGCAGCCACCAGGGGGCAGAGGCTGGAAACACCATATATTTT. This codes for CASSHQGAEAGNTIYF.

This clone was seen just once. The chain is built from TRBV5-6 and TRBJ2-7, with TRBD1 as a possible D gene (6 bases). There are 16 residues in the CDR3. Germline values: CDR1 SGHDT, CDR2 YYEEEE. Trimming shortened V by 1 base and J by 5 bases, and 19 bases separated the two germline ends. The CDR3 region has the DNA TGTGCCAGCAGCTTGAAGTGGCAGGGGCTTATCGACGAGCAGTACTTC. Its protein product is CASSLKWQGLIDEQYF.

The CDR3 region has the DNA TGTGCCAGCAGCTTGCCCCAGGGAGCGTGGTACGAGCAGTACTTC. This gives the protein CASSLPQGAWYEQYF. V is TRBV7-8 and J is TRBJ2-7, with D possibly called TRBD1 or TRBD2 (5 bases each). V gave up 3 bases and J gave up 4 bases, with 16 bases separating them. The CDR3 has 15 amino acids. Germline-derived CDR1 and CDR2 are SGHVS and FQNEAQ.

Here the CDR3 DNA reads TGTGCCAGCAGCCCGACGGTCACTGAAGCTTTCTTT. Translation gives CASSPTVTEAFF. The V and J genes are TRBV5-8 and TRBJ1-1, with no clear D. Germline CDR1 and CDR2: SGHTS and YDEGEE. CDR3 size: 12 residues. V was shortened by 4 bases and J by 4 bases, with 8 bases between the two germline ends.

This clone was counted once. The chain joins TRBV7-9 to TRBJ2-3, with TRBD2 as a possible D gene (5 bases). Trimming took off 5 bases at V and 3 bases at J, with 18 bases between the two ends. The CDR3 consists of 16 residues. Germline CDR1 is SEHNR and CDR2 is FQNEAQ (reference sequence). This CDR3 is CASSPHRGGSTDTQYF. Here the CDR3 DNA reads TGTGCCAGCAGCCCACATCGCGGCGGGTCTACAGATACGCAGTATTTT.

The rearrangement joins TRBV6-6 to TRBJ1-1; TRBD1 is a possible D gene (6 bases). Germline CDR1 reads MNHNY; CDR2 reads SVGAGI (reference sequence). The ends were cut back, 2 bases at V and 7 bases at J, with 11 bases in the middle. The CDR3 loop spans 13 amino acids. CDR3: CASSYTPTGEAFF. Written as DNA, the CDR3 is TGTGCCAGCAGTTACACCCCGACAGGTGAAGCTTTCTTT.

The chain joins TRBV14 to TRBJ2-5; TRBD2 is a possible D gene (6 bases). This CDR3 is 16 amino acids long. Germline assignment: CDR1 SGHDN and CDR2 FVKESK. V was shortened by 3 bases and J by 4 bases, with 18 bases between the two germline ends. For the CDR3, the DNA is TGTGCCAGCAGCCAGCCTAGCGCGTTTGGGATAGAGACCCAGTACTTC. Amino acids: CASSQPSAFGIETQYF.

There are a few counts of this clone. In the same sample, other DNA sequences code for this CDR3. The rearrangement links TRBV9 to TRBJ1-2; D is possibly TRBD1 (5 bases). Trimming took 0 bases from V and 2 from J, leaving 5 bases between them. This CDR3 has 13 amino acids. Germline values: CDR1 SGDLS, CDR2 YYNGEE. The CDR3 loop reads CASSVGGNYGYTF. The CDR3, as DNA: TGTGCCAGCAGCGTAGGGGGGAACTATGGCTACACCTTC. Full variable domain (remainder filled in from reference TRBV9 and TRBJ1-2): DSGVTQTPKHLITATGQRVTLRCSPRSGDLSVYWYQQSLDQGLQFLIQYYNGEERAKGNILERFSAQQFPDLHSELNLSSLELGDSALYFCASSVGGNYGYTFGSGTRLTVV.

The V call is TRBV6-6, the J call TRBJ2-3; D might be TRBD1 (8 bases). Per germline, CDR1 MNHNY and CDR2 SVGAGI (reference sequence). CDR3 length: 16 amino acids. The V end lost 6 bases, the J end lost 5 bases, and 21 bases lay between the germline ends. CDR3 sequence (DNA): TGTGCCAGCAGCCTCCTCGCGACAGGGGAGGGAGATACGCAGTATTTT. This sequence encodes CASSLLATGEGDTQYF.

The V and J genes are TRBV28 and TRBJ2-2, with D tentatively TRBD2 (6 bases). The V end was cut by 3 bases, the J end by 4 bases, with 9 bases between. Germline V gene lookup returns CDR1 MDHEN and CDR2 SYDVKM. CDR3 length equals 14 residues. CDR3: CASSLLAATGELFF. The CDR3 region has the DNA TGTGCCAGCAGTTTGTTAGCGGCCACCGGGGAGCTGTTTTTT.

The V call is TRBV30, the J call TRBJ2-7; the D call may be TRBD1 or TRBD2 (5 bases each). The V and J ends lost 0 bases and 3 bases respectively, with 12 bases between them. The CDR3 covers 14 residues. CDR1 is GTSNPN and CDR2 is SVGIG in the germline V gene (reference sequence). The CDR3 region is CAWSVETAVYEQYF. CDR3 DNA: TGTGCCTGGAGTGTAGAGACAGCGGTCTACGAGCAGTACTTC.

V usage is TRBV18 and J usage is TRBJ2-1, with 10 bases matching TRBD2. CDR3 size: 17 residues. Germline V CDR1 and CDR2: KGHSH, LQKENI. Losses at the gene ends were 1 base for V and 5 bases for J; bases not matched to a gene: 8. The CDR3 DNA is TGTGCCAGCTCACCACGGGCTAGCGGGAGTATCCACAATGAGCAGTTCTTC. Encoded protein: CASSPRASGSIHNEQFF.

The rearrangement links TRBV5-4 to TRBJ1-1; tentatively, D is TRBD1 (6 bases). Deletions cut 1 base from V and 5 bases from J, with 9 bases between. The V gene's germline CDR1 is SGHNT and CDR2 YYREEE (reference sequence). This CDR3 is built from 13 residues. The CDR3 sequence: CASSLWQGTEAFF. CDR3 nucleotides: TGTGCCAGCAGCTTGTGGCAGGGGACTGAAGCTTTCTTT.

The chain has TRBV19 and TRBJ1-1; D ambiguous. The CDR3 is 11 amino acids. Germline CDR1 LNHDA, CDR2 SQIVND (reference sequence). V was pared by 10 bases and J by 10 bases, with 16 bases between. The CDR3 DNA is TGTGCCACCAAGCAAGAGGCGGCAGCTTTCTTT. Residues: CATKQEAAAFF.

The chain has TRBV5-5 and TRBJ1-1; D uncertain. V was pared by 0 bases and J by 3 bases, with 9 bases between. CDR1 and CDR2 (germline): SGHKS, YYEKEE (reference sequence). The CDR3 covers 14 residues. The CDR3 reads CASSLGGMDTEAFF. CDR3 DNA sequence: TGTGCCAGCAGCTTGGGTGGGATGGACACTGAAGCTTTCTTT.

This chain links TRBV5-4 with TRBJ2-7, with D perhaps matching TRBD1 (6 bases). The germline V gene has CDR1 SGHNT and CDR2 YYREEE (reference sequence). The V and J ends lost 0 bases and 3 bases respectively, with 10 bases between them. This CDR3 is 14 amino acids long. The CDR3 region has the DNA TGTGCCAGCAGCTTGGGTACAGGGCACTACGAGCAGTACTTC. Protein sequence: CASSLGTGHYEQYF.

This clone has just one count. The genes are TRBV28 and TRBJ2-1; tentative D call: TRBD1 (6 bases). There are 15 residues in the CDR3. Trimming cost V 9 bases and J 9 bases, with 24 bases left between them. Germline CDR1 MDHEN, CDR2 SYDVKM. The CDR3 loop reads CARPQGIPHGSEQFF. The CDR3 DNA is TGTGCCAGACCACAGGGAATCCCACACGGTAGTGAGCAGTTCTTC.

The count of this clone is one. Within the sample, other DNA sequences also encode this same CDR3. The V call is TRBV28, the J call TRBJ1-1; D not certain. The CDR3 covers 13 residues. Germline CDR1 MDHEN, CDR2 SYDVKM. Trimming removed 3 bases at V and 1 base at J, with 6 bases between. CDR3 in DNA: TGTGCCAGCAGTTTCCGCCCGAACACTGAAGCTTTCTTT. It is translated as CASSFRPNTEAFF. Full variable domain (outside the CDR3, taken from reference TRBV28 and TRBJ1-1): DVKVTQSSRYLVKRTGEKVFLECVQDMDHENMFWYRQDPGLGLRLIYFSYDVKMKEKGDIPEGYSVSREKKERFSLILESASTNQTSMYLCASSFRPNTEAFFGQGTRLTVV.